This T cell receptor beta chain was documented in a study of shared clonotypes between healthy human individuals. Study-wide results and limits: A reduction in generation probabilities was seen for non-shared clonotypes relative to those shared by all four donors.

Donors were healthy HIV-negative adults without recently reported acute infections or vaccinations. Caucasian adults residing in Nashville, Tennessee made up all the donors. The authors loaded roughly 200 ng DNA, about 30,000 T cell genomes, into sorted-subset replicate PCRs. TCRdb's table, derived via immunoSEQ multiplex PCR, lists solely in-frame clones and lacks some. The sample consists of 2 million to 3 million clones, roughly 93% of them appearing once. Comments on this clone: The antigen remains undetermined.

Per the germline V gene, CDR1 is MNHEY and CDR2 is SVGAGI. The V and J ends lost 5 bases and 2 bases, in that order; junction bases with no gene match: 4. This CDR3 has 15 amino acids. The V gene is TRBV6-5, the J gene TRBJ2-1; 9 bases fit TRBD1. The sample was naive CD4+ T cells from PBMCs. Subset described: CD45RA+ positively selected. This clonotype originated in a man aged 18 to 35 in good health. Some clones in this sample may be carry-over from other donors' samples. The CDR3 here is CASSRTGDAYNEQFF. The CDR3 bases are TGTGCCAGCAGTCGGACAGGGGATGCCTACAATGAGCAGTTCTTC.